This TCR beta chain was captured by sequencing in a study of shared clonotypes between healthy human individuals (TCRdb year 2020). In the study overall: Three men and a couple of women, aged 18 to 49 years, made up the cohort. For each donor, CD4 naive and CD4 memory were each given three plates, CD8 naive was given two plates, and CD8 memory was given one plate. Blood TCR repertoires of several healthy adults were deeply sequenced to estimate repertoire size and the extent of clonotype sharing between individuals. To increase sequencing depth and limit assay-specific biases, TCR repertoire library preparation and sequencing were carried out by different laboratories using diverse techniques. Between about 0.8 and 9 billion PBMCs per donor were obtained by leukapheresis. Points the paper makes about the study in general: Sampling was restricted to blood, and TCR repertoires in tissues likely differ from the TCR repertoires found in blood. Larger estimated clonotype richness was generally found for naive subsets than for memory subsets. Because the study included a small number of donors, the genetic and exposure-history diversity represented was limited. Sharing across a handful of donors was observed for about 5% of naive CD4, 3% to 4% of naive CD8, 2% to 2.5% of memory CD4, and over 0.3% of memory CD8 clonotypes. Based on pairwise subsampling, the degree of clonotype sharing among donors was expected to be affected by sequencing depth. Clonotypes shared by all four sorted-subset donors showed higher generation probabilities than non-shared clonotypes. Rarefaction of sorted-subset datasets indicated incomplete sequencing despite the large sequencing depth.

Using the deep immunoSEQ assay, TCR CDR3 regions were amplified from genomic DNA by multiplex PCR. For each cell subset, the extracted genomic DNA was distributed evenly across all wells of several immunoSEQ 96-well plates, and each plate served as one replicate. For sorted subsets, approximately 0.2 ug of genomic DNA, equivalent to around 31,000 T cell genomes, went into each replicate PCR. Purified libraries were measured with a Qubit 3.0 fluorometer, size-checked on a Bioanalyzer 2100, and measured again with the KAPA Library Quantification kit. A separate single-read 150-cycle Illumina NextSeq 550 flow cell was used to sequence each immunoSEQ 96-well plate. Concerning the study's data processing: Because the immunoSEQ output included only junctional sequences and no quality scores, the filtering could not be the same as the filtering used for full-length reads. To assign V/J genes and CDR3, sequences were annotated against IMGT germline references using PyIR, a Python wrapper for IgBLAST v1.9. Reads were filtered out if the reads had weak V/J assignments (E-value above 1e-6), no CDR3, stop codons, out-of-frame junctions, or ambiguous translated residues. V3J clonotypes were defined as sequences sharing the same inferred V gene, J gene, and CDR3 amino acid sequence. Percentage overlap between repertoires was calculated by dividing the number of shared unique clonotypes by the size of the smaller repertoire. Richness of each repertoire was evaluated using RTK rarefaction, the Chao1 estimator, and Recon v2.1 estimates of unobserved clonotypes. Generation probabilities for all TCRbeta clonotypes obtained by the gDNA method from several donors were computed using OLGA. The immuneACCESS repertoire file appears here via TCRdb, limited to in-frame rearrangements. These files lack a portion of the clones; in checked studies, under half of the deficit traces to unresolved V genes, and the cause of the others is not known. The V and J calls and clone size come from that table; D and trimming were worked out from the DNA. Within this sample are 400,000 or so clones, with around 96% of them counted one time only. Around 0.3% of the sample is taken by the ten largest.

From cysteine to phenylalanine, the CDR3 is 14 amino acids long. Of the read, only the CDR3 DNA is kept; its 42 bases are in frame from base 1. Looking up the germline V gene (reference sequence) yields CDR1 MNHEY and CDR2 SMNVEV. V gives up 6 bases and J gives up 0 bases, and the segment between their germline ends measures 9 bases. Healthy HIV-negative adults with no recently reported acute infections or vaccinations were included as donors. Every donor was a Caucasian adult residing in Nashville, Tennessee, USA. CD8 memory samples consisted of magnetically selected CD45RO+ cells combined with CCR7-negative CD45RA+ effector memory (TemRA) cells. Blood was collected by leukapheresis, and PBMCs were isolated by Ficoll-Histopaque density gradient centrifugation and then cryopreserved in liquid nitrogen vapor phase. Purity and quantity of every magnetically sorted T cell population were checked by analytical flow cytometry. Genomic DNA was isolated from every sorted fraction and measured by UV absorbance on a Nanodrop 2000c.

Details on this clone: Its recognized antigen is unknown. Base quality data are lacking; no much larger clone is found one base away.

The specimen sequenced was memory CD8+ T cells sorted from blood. In light of the paper, this sample's cell subset or site label describes: CD45RO+ cells pooled with CCR7-negative TemRA cells. The V gene is TRBV27 and the J gene is TRBJ1-5; D gene: possibly TRBD1, on 6 matching bases. The sequence was collected from a man aged 25-45 years in good health. The nucleotide sequence is TGTGCCAGCAGCCTACAGGGTAGCAATCAGCCCCAGCATTTT. Its protein product is CASSLQGSNQPQHF.